This T cell receptor beta chain was captured by sequencing in a study of T cells in Graves' hyperthyroidism and ophthalmopathy. Study context: Before any treatment, at initial diagnosis, peripheral blood was collected.

This clonotype was detected ten times or more. V was cut by 6 bases and J by 2 bases, with 9 bases left in between. The CDR3 contains 13 residues. Template material for amplifying TCR beta CDR3 regions consisted of RNA transcripts. A set of HTBI primers served as the primers for a first-round RT-PCR of the TCR CDR3. TCRdb recomputed calls from the multiplex PCR reads with MiXCR, one row per CDR3 protein. Seen here are about 400,000 distinct CDR3 sequences, under 15% observed once, and the top ten hold under 15%. This chain links TRBV12-3 or TRBV12-4 with TRBJ2-3; D is unresolved. Sample: blood. The TCR sequence derives from a man between 18 and 29 years old with Graves' ophthalmopathy. The CDR3 is CASRMSATDTQYF. In nucleotides, the CDR3 is TGTGCCAGCAGGATGTCGGCCACAGATACGCAGTATTTT.